The rows below give T cell receptor beta chains drawn from one sample of a study of pediatric ulcerative colitis. Assay used: immunoSEQ multiplex PCR; TCRdb lists only in-frame clones, some missing. The sample yields tens of thousands of clones, around 80% seen once. Sequenced: gut tissue. The receptors here all came from a boy between 10 and 17 years old with mild ulcerative colitis. CDR3s include the opening cysteine and the closing phenylalanine or tryptophan.

V,J,CDR3
TRBV28,TRBJ2-7,CASSFFLGRYEQYF
TRBV7-6,TRBJ2-7,CASSLGTNTYEQYF
TRBV4-2,TRBJ1-2,CASSQGRGRYGYTF
TRBV6-1,TRBJ1-1,CASSRQGAGTEAFF
TRBV6-6,TRBJ1-5,CASSRTTDRDGQPQHF
TRBV30,TRBJ2-3,CAWEDLTDTQYF
TRBV25-1,TRBJ1-2,CASSGSGTGVDGYTF
TRBV5-8,TRBJ2-7,CASSRPLGEQYF
TRBV6-1,TRBJ1-6,CASSSRGETLLLF
TRBV4-1,TRBJ2-3,CASSLGLAGGLTTDTQYF
TRBV4-1,TRBJ1-1,CASSQHRGGNTEAFF
TRBV4-1,TRBJ1-5,CASSRSVLWQGVSNQPQHF
TRBV7-3,TRBJ2-1,CASSSAGGDEQFF
TRBV5-6,TRBJ1-2,CASSLRGLNYGYTF
TRBV10-2,TRBJ1-2,CASSEVRGRGDYGYTF
TRBV10-2,TRBJ2-1,CASSDLYVRNEQFF
TRBV10-1,TRBJ2-5,CASSERAYQETQYF
TRBV2,TRBJ1-2,CASNLRGFEGGYTF
TRBV6-5,TRBJ1-1,CASSYPGQGKAFF
TRBV5-4,TRBJ2-5,CASSLAGAGETQYF
TRBV9,TRBJ2-7,CASSVAAGDLYEQYF
TRBV10-3,TRBJ2-2,CAMSTGGSTGELFF
TRBV6-6,TRBJ1-4,CASSYPGEELFF
TRBV5-8,TRBJ2-1,CASSRSGGDSYNEQFF
TRBV7-9,TRBJ1-5,CASSLDPRRGFNQPQHF
TRBV5-4,TRBJ1-5,CASSLMGAGQPQHF
TRBV5-1,TRBJ2-3,CASQALAWDTQYF
TRBV23-1,TRBJ2-7,CASSQSASLDEQYF